This T cell receptor (beta chain) was identified in a study of CD8+CD57+ T cells in acquired aplastic anemia. On the study more broadly: On average, sorted CD4+ and CD8+ cells gave approximately 3.5 ug of DNA.

Genomic DNA served as template for TCR beta VDJ and CDR3 profiling. TCRdb recomputed calls from the reads with MiXCR, one row per CDR3 protein. The sample contains a few hundred thousand distinct CDR3 sequences, about 37% of which appear only once. The CDR3 is 15 amino acids. The J segment lost 7 bases and the V segment lost 1 base, leaving 7 bases of the junction unmatched. Germline-derived CDR1 and CDR2 are SGDLS and YYNGEE. This clonotype was found many times. The chain employs TRBV9 and TRBJ1-4, with 7 bases fitting TRBD1. This clonotype originated in a human donor in good health, serving as a control. Material for sequencing was sorted CD4+, CD8+, or CD8+CD57+ T cells (not recorded which) from PBMCs. The CDR3 DNA reads TGTGCCAGCAGCGTATGGACAGGAGGTGTTGAAAAACTGTTTTTT. It yields the protein CASSVWTGGVEKLFF. Together with reference TRBV9 and TRBJ1-4, the CDR3 gives the full variable domain: DSGVTQTPKHLITATGQRVTLRCSPRSGDLSVYWYQQSLDQGLQFLIQYYNGEERAKGNILERFSAQQFPDLHSELNLSSLELGDSALYFCASSVWTGGVEKLFFGSGTQLSVL.